This T cell receptor beta chain is from a study of T cell responses to AZD1222 COVID-19 vaccine (dated by TCRdb to about 2021). With regard to the full study: AZD1222 recipients with second doses at about 4 weeks or about 12 weeks were pooled, because spike-specific TCR depth and breadth did not differ between schedules. Trial participants were enrolled by age into 18-55, 56-69 and 70-plus year subgroups, with roughly 160, 29 and 62 TCR-sequenced participants respectively. TCR sequencing covered over 230 trial participants: nearly 210 given two doses of AZD1222 and around 25 given two doses of MenACWY control vaccine.

Deletion took 5 bases off V and 0 bases off J, with a span of 11 bases between the germline ends. The germline V gene provides CDR1 SNHLY and CDR2 FYNNEI. The CDR3, cysteine through phenylalanine, is 15 amino acids long. Only the CDR3 part of the read is kept: 45 bases, read in frame from the first base. This clone was seen more than once but under ten times. The clone's antigen remains unknown. It has no much larger one-base neighbor in the sample; base qualities were not kept. What the authors observed across the whole study: In the small 56-69-year group, the increase in depth fell short of significance, most likely because of low power. A significant rise in spike-specific TCR breadth and depth was observed after two AZD1222 doses relative to day 0 and relative to MenACWY recipients. Because no day 14 peak-response samples were available, the repertoires could be characterized only after the peak T cell response. Reportedly, almost half of the unique spike-specific TCRs recognized epitopes lying outside the regions that are mutated in the B.1.351 and B.1.1.7 variants. Conclusions about previously exposed vaccinees were limited because only six AZD1222 recipients were SARS-CoV-2 seropositive at baseline. Participants were mostly white British, with more females than males. The authors suggested clonal diversity may have been underestimated. The vaccine-associated CD4 TCRs covered the entire spike protein, and the dominant responses fell in regions 160-218 and 743-854.

The label giving this sample's time point can be read as: baseline before first vaccination. Vaccinee samples came from UK trials COV001 and COV002, including a single-blind randomized controlled phase 2/3 trial of AZD1222 (ChAdOx1 nCoV-19) in healthy adults. For TCRbeta chain sequencing, PBMC samples were collected from trial participants at day 0 and at day 28 after the second dose. The CDR3 regions of human TCRbeta chains were subjected to immunosequencing. Under the source paper's analysis protocol: TCRs in the repertoires were compared against a reference library of SARS-CoV-2-specific TCRs that had been generated with the MIRA antigen-specificity platform. Breadth was defined as the fraction of unique TCRs that were SARS-CoV-2-associated. Depth was defined as the fraction of total T cells that were SARS-CoV-2-associated. Using the MIRA data, each spike-specific TCR was mapped to the spike region that the TCR reacts to and placed in a CD4 or CD8 class. Log10-transformed breadth and depth values were compared by one-way ANOVA with Sidak's multiple comparisons tests. TCRdb carries this immuneACCESS record with in-frame sequences only. Its versions omit some clonotypes, under half of them owing to an unresolved V gene in the studies checked, with the rest unexplained. The DNA gave D and trimming, while V, J and clone size come from that table. Recorded for this sample are some 120,000 clones; roughly 91% of them occurred a single time. The ten largest clones take up roughly 1.1% of the sample.

Here the chain combines TRBV2 and TRBJ1-5; TRBD1 is perhaps the D gene, given 6 matching bases. The receptor comes from an adult in good health. The sample consisted of peripheral blood, taken on day 0 of AZD1222 vaccination. CDR3 reads: CASSIGGTSNQPQHF. The sequence in DNA is TGTGCCAGCAGTATAGGGGGGACTAGCAATCAGCCCCAGCATTTT. Extended through the reference TRBV2 and TRBJ1-5 proteins, this CDR3 yields the full variable domain: EPEVTQTPSHQVTQMGQEVILRCVPISNHLYFYWYRQILGQKVEFLVSFYNNEISEKSEIFDDQFSVERPDGSNFTLKIRSTKLEDSAMYFCASSIGGTSNQPQHFGDGTRLSIL.